These T cell receptor beta chains were read from a single sample in a study of cytomegalovirus exposure and HLA in healthy donors. Profiling relied on immunoSEQ multiplex PCR, and the TCRdb table lists in-frame clones only, not all of them. This sample has 150,000 or so clones, with about 73% found just once. The sample was PBMCs. The receptors were sampled from a woman aged 55-69 years in good health and CMV-seropositive. Each CDR3 is given with its conserved first and last residue. The D gene is left open where the match is weak. Clone size, where shown, is once, few, many, or a class for clones that have expanded.

V gene	D gene	clone size	J gene	CDR3 protein	CDR3 DNA
TRBV5-4	NA	NA	TRBJ1-2	CASSPGGGAGGYTF	TGTGCCAGCAGTCCCGGGGGGGGAGCCGGAGGCTACACCTTC
TRBV5-1	TRBD1	few	TRBJ1-4	CASSGTGTGAEKLFF	TGCGCCAGCAGCGGAACCGGGACAGGGGCCGAAAAACTGTTTTTT
TRBV7-9	TRBD1	NA	TRBJ1-5	CASSRGTGGNQPQHF	TGTGCCAGCAGCCGCGGGACAGGGGGCAATCAGCCCCAGCATTTT
TRBV30	NA	NA	TRBJ1-3	CAWNDRGNTIYF	TGTGCCTGGAACGACAGGGGAAACACCATATATTTT
TRBV19	TRBD2	NA	TRBJ2-1	CASSPTAGLAGEEQFF	TGTGCCAGTTCCCCCACGGCCGGGCTAGCGGGAGAGGAGCAGTTCTTC
TRBV9	NA	NA	TRBJ2-6	CASSVRSGANVLTF	TGTGCCAGCAGCGTCCGCTCTGGGGCCAACGTCCTGACTTTC
TRBV2	TRBD1	NA	TRBJ1-2	CASSGQGGAGGYTF	TGTGCCAGCTCTGGACAGGGTGGGGCTGGCGGCTACACCTTC
TRBV5-4	TRBD1	once	TRBJ1-1	CASSPAGTGGFEAFF	TGTGCCAGCAGCCCGGCCGGGACAGGGGGTTTTGAAGCTTTCTTT
TRBV7-3	NA	NA	TRBJ2-1	CASSSAPFARNNEQFF	TGTGCCAGCAGCTCCGCTCCTTTTGCCAGAAACAATGAGCAGTTCTTC
TRBV6-1	NA	NA	TRBJ2-1	CASSVEPSFLYNEQFF	TGTGCCAGCAGTGTAGAGCCTTCCTTTCTGTACAATGAGCAGTTCTTC
TRBV28	TRBD1	NA	TRBJ1-2	CASRTGGFRGYTF	TGTGCCAGCAGGACAGGGGGCTTCAGAGGCTACACCTTC
TRBV25-1	NA	few	TRBJ1-1	CASLTGTNTEAFF	TGTGCCAGCCTTACAGGAACGAACACTGAAGCTTTCTTT
TRBV27	TRBD1	NA	TRBJ1-1	CASRTGMEGEAFF	TGTGCCAGCAGGACAGGGATGGAGGGTGAAGCTTTCTTT
TRBV5-1	TRBD1	NA	TRBJ1-3	CASSVGQSLYF	TGCGCCAGCAGCGTGGGACAGTCATTATATTTT
TRBV28	TRBD2	NA	TRBJ2-7	CASSPLAGGPIEQYF	TGTGCCAGCAGTCCCTTGGCGGGAGGGCCAATCGAGCAGTACTTC
TRBV6-1	NA	once	TRBJ2-1	CASSPGSSLGEQFF	TGTGCCAGCAGTCCCGGGAGTTCGCTCGGTGAGCAGTTCTTC
TRBV6-4	TRBD1	few	TRBJ1-3	CASSCRGQGPSSGNTIYF	TGTGCCAGCAGTTGCAGGGGACAGGGCCCGTCCTCTGGAAACACCATATATTTT
TRBV19	NA	NA	TRBJ1-1	CASSTPLRQVMNTEAFF	TGTGCCAGTAGTACCCCTCTCCGACAGGTAATGAACACTGAAGCTTTCTTT
TRBV25-1	TRBD1	NA	TRBJ1-5	CASSEGGTGGNQPQHF	TGTGCCAGCAGTGAAGGCGGGACAGGGGGCAATCAGCCCCAGCATTTT
TRBV7-3	NA	NA	TRBJ2-3	CASSLPASGTDTQYF	TGTGCCAGCAGCTTACCAGCTAGCGGCACAGATACGCAGTATTTT
TRBV9	TRBD2	NA	TRBJ2-3	CASSTEGTTNFPDTQYF	TGTGCCAGCAGCACAGAGGGGACTACGAATTTCCCAGATACGCAGTATTTT
TRBV28	NA	NA	TRBJ1-3	CASSARYSGNTIYF	TGTGCCAGCAGTGCCAGGTATTCTGGAAACACCATATATTTT
TRBV11-2	TRBD1	NA	TRBJ2-7	CASTGWAGGVYEQYF	TGTGCCAGCACAGGTTGGGCAGGGGGCGTCTACGAGCAGTACTTC
TRBV5-4	NA	few	TRBJ1-3	CASSLGGRSGNTIYF	TGTGCCAGCAGCTTGGGGGGGCGCTCTGGAAACACCATATATTTT
TRBV7-2	NA	NA	TRBJ2-7	CASSLGREAYEQYF	TGTGCCAGCAGCTTAGGCAGGGAAGCCTACGAGCAGTACTTC
TRBV28	NA	NA	TRBJ2-2	CASSTPTGELFF	TGTGCCAGCAGCACACCAACCGGGGAGCTGTTTTTT
TRBV28	NA	once	TRBJ1-2	CASSLSGGYTF	TGTGCCAGCAGTTTATCAGGGGGCTACACCTTC
TRBV30	NA	NA	TRBJ2-1	CAWVGGYNEQFF	TGTGCCTGGGTGGGCGGGTACAATGAGCAGTTCTTC
TRBV5-1	NA	NA	TRBJ2-1	CASSLEGGASYNEQFF	TGCGCCAGCAGCTTGGAAGGGGGAGCATCCTACAATGAGCAGTTCTTC
TRBV19	NA	once	TRBJ2-3	CASSALLRTDTQYF	TGTGCCAGTAGTGCATTACTACGCACAGATACGCAGTATTTT
TRBV6-5	NA	few	TRBJ2-1	CASRARLDSYNEQFF	TGTGCCAGCAGGGCAAGACTAGACTCCTACAATGAGCAGTTCTTC
TRBV7-2	TRBD1	few	TRBJ1-5	CASSSTGGRQPQHF	TGTGCCAGCAGCTCGACAGGGGGCCGACAGCCCCAGCATTTT
TRBV9	TRBD1	few	TRBJ2-5	CASSIPDREETQYF	TGTGCCAGCAGCATCCCGGACAGGGAAGAGACCCAGTACTTC
TRBV5-1	TRBD2	few	TRBJ2-6	CASSLLAGPSGANVLTF	TGCGCCAGCAGCTTACTAGCGGGGCCCTCTGGGGCCAACGTCCTGACTTTC
TRBV5-4	TRBD1	NA	TRBJ1-1	CACYRGMNTEAFF	TGTGCCTGTTACAGGGGGATGAACACTGAAGCTTTCTTT
TRBV30	NA	NA	TRBJ1-1	CAWSTGLDTEAFF	TGTGCCTGGAGCACAGGGCTGGATACTGAAGCTTTCTTT
TRBV5-1	NA	NA	TRBJ1-1	CASSLGHLMNTEAFF	TGCGCCAGCAGCTTGGGGCACCTCATGAACACTGAAGCTTTCTTT
TRBV6-1	NA	NA	TRBJ2-7	CASSGKTGVSYEQYF	TGTGCCAGCAGTGGGAAGACGGGAGTCTCCTACGAGCAGTACTTC
TRBV19	TRBD2	NA	TRBJ2-1	CASSRPSGRADRDEQFF	TGTGCCAGTAGCCGCCCTAGCGGGAGGGCCGATCGAGATGAGCAGTTCTTC
TRBV19	NA	few	TRBJ1-3	CASSPLYGSGNTIYF	TGTGCCAGTAGTCCGCTCTACGGCTCTGGAAACACCATATATTTT
TRBV18	NA	NA	TRBJ2-3	CASSPGLGATDTQYF	TGTGCCAGCTCACCGGGGCTTGGGGCCACAGATACGCAGTATTTT
TRBV6-5	NA	NA	TRBJ1-1	CASSYSALNTEAFF	TGTGCCAGCAGTTACTCGGCTTTGAACACTGAAGCTTTCTTT
TRBV19	NA	NA	TRBJ2-3	CASSPTGKRGDTQYF	TGTGCCAGTAGCCCAACCGGGAAACGGGGAGATACGCAGTATTTT
TRBV30	NA	NA	TRBJ1-5	CAWGQDSYQPQHF	TGTGCCTGGGGGCAGGACAGCTATCAGCCCCAGCATTTT
TRBV11-2	TRBD2	NA	TRBJ2-7	CASSSLSGAAYEQYF	TGTGCCAGCAGCTCCCTGAGCGGGGCGGCTTACGAGCAGTACTTC
TRBV14	TRBD2	NA	TRBJ2-7	CASSQVGLAGVYEQYF	TGTGCCAGCAGCCAAGTCGGACTAGCGGGAGTTTACGAGCAGTACTTC